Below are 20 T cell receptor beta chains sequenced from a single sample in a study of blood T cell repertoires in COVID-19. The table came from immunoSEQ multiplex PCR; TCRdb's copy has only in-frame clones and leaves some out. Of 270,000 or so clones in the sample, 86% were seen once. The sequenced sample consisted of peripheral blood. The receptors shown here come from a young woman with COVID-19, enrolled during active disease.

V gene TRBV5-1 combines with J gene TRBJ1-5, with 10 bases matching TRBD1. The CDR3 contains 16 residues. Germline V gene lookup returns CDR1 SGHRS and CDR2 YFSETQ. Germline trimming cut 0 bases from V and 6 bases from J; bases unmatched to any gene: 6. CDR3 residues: CASSLEPTGGSQPQHF. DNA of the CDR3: TGCGCCAGCAGCTTGGAACCGACAGGGGGCTCTCAGCCCCAGCATTTT.

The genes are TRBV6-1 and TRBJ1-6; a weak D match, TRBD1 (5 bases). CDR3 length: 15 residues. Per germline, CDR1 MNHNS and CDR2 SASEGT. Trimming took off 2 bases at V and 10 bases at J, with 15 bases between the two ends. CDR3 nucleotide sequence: TGTGCCAGCAGTGAACAAGGCAGGGCAGGGTCACCCCTCCACTTT. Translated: CASSEQGRAGSPLHF.

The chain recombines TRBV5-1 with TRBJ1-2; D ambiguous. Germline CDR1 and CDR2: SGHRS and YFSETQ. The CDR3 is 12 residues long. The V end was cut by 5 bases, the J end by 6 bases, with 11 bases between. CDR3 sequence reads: CASRARRDGYTF. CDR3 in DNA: TGCGCCAGCAGAGCGCGACGGGATGGCTACACCTTC. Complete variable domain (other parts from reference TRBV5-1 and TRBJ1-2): KAGVTQTPRYLIKTRGQQVTLSCSPISGHRSVSWYQQTPGQGLQFLFEYFSETQRNKGNFPGRFSGRQFSNSRSEMNVSTLELGDSALYLCASRARRDGYTFGSGTRLTVV.

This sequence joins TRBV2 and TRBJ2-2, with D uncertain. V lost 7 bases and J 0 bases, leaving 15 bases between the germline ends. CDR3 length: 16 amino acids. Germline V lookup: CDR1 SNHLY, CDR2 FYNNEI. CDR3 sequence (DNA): TGTGCCAGCACCCTCCCTATAACAGCGAACACCGGGGAGCTGTTTTTT. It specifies CASTLPITANTGELFF.

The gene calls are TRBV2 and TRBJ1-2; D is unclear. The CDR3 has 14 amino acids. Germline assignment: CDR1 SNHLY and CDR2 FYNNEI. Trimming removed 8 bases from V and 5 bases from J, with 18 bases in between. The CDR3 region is CASLSIPQEYGYTF. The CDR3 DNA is TGTGCCAGCCTTTCCATTCCCCAAGAGTATGGCTACACCTTC.

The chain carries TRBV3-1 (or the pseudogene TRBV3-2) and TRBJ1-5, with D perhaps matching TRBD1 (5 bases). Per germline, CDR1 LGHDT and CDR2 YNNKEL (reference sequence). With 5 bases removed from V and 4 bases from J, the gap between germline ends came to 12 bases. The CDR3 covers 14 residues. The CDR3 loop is CASSKAGLNQPQHF. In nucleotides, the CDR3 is TGTGCCAGCAGCAAAGCGGGACTTAATCAGCCCCAGCATTTT.

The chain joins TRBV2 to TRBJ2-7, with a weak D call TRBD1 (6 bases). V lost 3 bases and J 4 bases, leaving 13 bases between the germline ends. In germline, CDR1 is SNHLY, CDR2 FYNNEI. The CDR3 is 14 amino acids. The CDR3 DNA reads TGTGCCAGCAGTGAGTACAGGGCTGATTACGAGCAGTACTTC. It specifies CASSEYRADYEQYF.

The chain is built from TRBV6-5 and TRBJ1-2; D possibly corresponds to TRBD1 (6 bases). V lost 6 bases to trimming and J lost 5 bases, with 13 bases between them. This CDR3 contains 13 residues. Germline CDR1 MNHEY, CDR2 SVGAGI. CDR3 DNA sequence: TGTGCCAGCAGCCAAAGACAGGTTTATGGCTACACCTTC. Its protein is CASSQRQVYGYTF.

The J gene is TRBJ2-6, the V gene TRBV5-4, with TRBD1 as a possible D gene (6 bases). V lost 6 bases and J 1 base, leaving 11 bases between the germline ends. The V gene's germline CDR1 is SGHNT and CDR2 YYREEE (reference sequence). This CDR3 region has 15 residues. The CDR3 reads CASTTGLSGANVLTF. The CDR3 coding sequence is TGTGCCAGCACAACAGGGCTGTCTGGGGCCAACGTCCTGACTTTC. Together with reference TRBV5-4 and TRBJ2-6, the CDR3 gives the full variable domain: ETGVTQSPTHLIKTRGQQVTLRCSSQSGHNTVSWYQQALGQGPQFIFQYYREEENGRGNFPPRFSGLQFPNYSSELNVNALELDDSALYLCASTTGLSGANVLTFGAGSRLTVL.

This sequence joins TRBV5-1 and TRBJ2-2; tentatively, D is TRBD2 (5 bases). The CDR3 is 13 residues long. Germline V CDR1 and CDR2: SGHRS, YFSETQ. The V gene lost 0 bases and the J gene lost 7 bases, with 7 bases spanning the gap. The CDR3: CASSLAGIGELFF. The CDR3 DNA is TGCGCCAGCAGCTTGGCCGGGATCGGGGAGCTGTTTTTT.

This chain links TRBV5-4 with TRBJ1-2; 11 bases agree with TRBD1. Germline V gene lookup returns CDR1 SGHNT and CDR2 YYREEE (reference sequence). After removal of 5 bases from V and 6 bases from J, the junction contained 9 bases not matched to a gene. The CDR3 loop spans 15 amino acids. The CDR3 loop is CASRPGTGGKDGYTF. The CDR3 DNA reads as TGTGCCAGCAGACCCGGGACAGGGGGTAAAGATGGCTACACCTTC.

CDR3 residues: CASSLSGNYGYTF. DNA for the CDR3: TGTGCCAGCAGCTTGTCAGGGAACTATGGCTACACCTTC. This chain joins TRBV11-2 and TRBJ1-2; TRBD1 might be the D (5 bases). V was pared by 3 bases and J by 2 bases, with 7 bases between. Per the germline V gene, CDR1 is SGHAT and CDR2 is FQNNGV. The CDR3 runs 13 residues.

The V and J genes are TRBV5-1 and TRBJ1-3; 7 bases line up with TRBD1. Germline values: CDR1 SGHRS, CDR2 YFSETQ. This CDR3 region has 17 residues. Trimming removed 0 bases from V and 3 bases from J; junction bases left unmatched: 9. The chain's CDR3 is CASSLGDSLSYGNTIYF. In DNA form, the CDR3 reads TGCGCCAGCAGCTTGGGGGACAGCCTTAGCTATGGAAACACCATATATTTT.

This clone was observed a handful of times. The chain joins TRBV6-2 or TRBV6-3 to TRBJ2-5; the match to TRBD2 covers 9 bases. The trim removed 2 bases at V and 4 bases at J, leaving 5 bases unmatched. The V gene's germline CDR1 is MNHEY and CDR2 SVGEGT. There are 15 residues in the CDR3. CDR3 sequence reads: CASSYGLAGLETQYF. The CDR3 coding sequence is TGTGCCAGCAGTTACGGGCTAGCGGGGTTAGAGACCCAGTACTTC.

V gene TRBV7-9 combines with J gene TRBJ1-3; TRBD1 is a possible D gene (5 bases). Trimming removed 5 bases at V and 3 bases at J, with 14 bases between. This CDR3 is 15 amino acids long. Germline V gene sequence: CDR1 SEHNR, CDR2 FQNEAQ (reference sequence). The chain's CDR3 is CASSAWRGGGNTIYF. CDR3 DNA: TGTGCCAGCAGCGCATGGAGGGGTGGTGGAAACACCATATATTTT.

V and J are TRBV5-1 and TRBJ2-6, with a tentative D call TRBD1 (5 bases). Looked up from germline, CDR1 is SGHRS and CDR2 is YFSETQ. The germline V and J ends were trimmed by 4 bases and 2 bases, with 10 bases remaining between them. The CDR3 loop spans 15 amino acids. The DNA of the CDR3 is TGCGCCAGCAGCATACCAGGGACTGGGGCCAACGTCCTGACTTTC. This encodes CASSIPGTGANVLTF. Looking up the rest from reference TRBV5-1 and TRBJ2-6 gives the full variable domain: KAGVTQTPRYLIKTRGQQVTLSCSPISGHRSVSWYQQTPGQGLQFLFEYFSETQRNKGNFPGRFSGRQFSNSRSEMNVSTLELGDSALYLCASSIPGTGANVLTFGAGSRLTVL.

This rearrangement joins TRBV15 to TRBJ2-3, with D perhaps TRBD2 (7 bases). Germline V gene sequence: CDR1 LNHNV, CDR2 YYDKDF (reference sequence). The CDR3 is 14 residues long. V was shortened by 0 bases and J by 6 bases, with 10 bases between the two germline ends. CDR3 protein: CATSREEGGDTQYF. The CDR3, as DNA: TGTGCCACCAGCAGAGAGGAGGGGGGGGATACGCAGTATTTT. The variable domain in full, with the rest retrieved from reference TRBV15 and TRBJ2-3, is DAMVIQNPRYQVTQFGKPVTLSCSQTLNHNVMYWYQQKSSQAPKLLFHYYDKDFNNEADTPDNFQSRRPNTSFCFLDIRSPGLGDTAMYLCATSREEGGDTQYFGPGTRLTVL.

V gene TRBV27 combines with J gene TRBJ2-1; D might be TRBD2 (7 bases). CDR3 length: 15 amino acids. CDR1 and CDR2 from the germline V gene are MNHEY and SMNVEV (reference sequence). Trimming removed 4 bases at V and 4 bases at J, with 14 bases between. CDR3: CASSWSRGTYNEQFF. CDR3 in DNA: TGTGCCAGCAGTTGGTCGCGGGGGACATACAATGAGCAGTTCTTC.

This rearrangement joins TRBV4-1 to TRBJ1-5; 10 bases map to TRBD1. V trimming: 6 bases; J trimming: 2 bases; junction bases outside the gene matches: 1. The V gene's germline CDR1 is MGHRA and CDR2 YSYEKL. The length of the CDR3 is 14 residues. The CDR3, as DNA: TGCGCCAGCAGGGGGACAGGGGGCAATCAGCCCCAGCATTTT. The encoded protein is CASRGTGGNQPQHF.

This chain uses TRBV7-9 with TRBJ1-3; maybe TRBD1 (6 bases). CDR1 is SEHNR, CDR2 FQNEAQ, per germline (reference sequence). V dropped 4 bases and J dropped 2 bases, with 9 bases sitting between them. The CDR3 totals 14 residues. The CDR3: CASSSDRTGNTIYF. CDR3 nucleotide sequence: TGTGCCAGCAGCTCCGACAGGACTGGAAACACCATATATTTT.